This T cell receptor (beta chain) appears in the sequencing data of a study of blood T cell repertoires in COVID-19. In the study overall: Acute and convalescent COVID-19 samples came from the United States, Italy and Spain.

CDR1 is LNHDA, CDR2 SQIVND, per germline (reference sequence). Trimming shortened V by 9 bases and J by 6 bases, and 17 bases separated the two germline ends. The CDR3 totals 13 residues. This table comes from immunoSEQ multiplex PCR, and its TCRdb copy is limited to in-frame clones, with some not included. This table has hundreds of thousands of clones, roughly 92% appearing once. The Seattle patients, enrolled during active infection, were followed longitudinally. The chain uses TRBV19 and TRBJ1-1; D not resolved. The sample was peripheral blood. This sequence originates from a man aged 60 to 69 with COVID-19, enrolled during active disease. The CDR3 loop is CASRWEGGAEAFF. The CDR3 nucleotides read TGTGCCAGCCGATGGGAGGGAGGCGCTGAAGCTTTCTTT.